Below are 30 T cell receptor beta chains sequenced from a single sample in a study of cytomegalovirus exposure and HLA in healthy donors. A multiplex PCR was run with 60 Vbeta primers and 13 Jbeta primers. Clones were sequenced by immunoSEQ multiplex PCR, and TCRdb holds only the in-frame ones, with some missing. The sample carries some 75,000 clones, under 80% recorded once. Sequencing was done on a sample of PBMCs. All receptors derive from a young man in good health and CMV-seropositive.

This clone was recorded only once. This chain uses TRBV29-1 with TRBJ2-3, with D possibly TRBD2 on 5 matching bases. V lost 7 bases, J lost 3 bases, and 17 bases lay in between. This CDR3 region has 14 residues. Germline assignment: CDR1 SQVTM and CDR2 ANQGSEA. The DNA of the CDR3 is TGCAGCGCAGACGAGGGAACCAGGACAGATACGCAGTATTTT. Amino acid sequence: CSADEGTRTDTQYF.

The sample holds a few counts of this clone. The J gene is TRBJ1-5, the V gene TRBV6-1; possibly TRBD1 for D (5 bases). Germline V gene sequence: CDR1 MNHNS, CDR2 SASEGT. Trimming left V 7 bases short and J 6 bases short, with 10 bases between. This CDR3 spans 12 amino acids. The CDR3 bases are TGTGCCAGCACCTCCGGGGGTCAGCCCCAGCATTTT. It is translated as CASTSGGQPQHF.

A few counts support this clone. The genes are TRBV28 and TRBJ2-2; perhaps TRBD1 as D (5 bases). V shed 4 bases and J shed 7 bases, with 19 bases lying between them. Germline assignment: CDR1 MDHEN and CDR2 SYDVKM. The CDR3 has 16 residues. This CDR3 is CASSSTWGRVNGELFF. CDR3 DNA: TGTGCCAGCAGTTCGACCTGGGGCCGAGTGAACGGGGAGCTGTTTTTT.

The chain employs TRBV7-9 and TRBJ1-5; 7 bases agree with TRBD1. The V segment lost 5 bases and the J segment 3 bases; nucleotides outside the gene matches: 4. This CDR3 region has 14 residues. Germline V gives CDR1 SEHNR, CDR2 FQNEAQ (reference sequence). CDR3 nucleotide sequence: TGTGCCAGCAGCCTACAGGGGAACAATCAGCCCCAGCATTTT. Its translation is CASSLQGNNQPQHF.

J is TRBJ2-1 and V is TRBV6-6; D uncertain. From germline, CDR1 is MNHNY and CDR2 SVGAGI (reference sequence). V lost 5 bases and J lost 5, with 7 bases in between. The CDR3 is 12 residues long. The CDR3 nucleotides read TGTGCCAGCAGTCCTCAGGACAATGAGCAGTTCTTC. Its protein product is CASSPQDNEQFF.

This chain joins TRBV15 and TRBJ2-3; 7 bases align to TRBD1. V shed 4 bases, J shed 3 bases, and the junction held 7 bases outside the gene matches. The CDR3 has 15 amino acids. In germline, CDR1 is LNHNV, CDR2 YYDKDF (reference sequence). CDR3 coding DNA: TGTGCCACCAGCAACAGGGGTCCGGTTACAGATACGCAGTATTTT. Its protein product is CATSNRGPVTDTQYF.

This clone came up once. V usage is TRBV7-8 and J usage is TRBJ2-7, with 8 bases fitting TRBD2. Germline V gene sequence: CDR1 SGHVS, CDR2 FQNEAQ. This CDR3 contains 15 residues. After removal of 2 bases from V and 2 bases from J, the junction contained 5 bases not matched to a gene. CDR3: CASSLLSGSTYEQYF. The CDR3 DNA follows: TGTGCCAGCAGCTTACTAAGCGGGAGTACCTACGAGCAGTACTTC.

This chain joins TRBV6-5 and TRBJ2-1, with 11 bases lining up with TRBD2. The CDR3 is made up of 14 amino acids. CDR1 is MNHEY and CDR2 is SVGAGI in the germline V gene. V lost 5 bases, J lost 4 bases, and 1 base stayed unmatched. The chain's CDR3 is CASSTSGSYNEQFF. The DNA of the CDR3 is TGTGCCAGCAGTACTAGCGGGAGTTACAATGAGCAGTTCTTC.

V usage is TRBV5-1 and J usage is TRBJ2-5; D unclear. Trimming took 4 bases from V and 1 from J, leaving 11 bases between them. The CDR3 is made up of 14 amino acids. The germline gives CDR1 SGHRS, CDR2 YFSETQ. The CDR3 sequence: CASSVDTGQETQYF. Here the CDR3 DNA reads TGCGCCAGCAGCGTAGACACCGGCCAAGAGACCCAGTACTTC.

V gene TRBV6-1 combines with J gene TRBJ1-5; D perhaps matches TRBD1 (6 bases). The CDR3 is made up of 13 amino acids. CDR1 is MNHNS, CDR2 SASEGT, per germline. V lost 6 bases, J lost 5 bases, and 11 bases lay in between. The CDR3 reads CASSTGIYQPQHF. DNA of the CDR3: TGTGCCAGCAGCACAGGGATCTATCAGCCCCAGCATTTT.

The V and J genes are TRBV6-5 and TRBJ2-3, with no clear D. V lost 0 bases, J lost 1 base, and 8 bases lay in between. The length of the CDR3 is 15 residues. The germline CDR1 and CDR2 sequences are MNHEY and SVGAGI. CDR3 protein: CASSYSRRGTDTQYF. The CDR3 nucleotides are TGTGCCAGCAGTTACTCGAGGCGCGGCACAGATACGCAGTATTTT.

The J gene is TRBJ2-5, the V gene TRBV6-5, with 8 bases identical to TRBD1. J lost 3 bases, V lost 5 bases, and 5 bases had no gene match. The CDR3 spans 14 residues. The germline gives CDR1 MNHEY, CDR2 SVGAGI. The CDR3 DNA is TGTGCCAGCAGTCGATTGGACAGGGAAGAGACCCAGTACTTC. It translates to CASSRLDREETQYF.

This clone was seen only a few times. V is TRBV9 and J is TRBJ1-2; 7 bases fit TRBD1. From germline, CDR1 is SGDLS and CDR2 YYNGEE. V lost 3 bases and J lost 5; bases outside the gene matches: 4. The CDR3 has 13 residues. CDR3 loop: CASSATGQYGYTF. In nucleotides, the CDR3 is TGTGCCAGCAGCGCAACGGGACAGTATGGCTACACCTTC.

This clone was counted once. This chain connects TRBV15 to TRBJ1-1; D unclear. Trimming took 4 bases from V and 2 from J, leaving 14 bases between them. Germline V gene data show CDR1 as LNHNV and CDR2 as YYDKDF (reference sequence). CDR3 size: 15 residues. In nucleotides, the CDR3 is TGTGCCACCAGCACACATCAACAGATAAACACTGAAGCTTTCTTT. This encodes CATSTHQQINTEAFF.

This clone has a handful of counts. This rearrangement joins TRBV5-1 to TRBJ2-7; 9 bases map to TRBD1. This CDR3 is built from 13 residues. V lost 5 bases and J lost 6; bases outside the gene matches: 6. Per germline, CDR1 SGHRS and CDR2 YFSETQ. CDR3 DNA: TGCGCCAGCAGAGGAGGACAGGGGACCGAGCAGTACTTC. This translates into CASRGGQGTEQYF. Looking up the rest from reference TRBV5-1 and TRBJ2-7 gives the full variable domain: KAGVTQTPRYLIKTRGQQVTLSCSPISGHRSVSWYQQTPGQGLQFLFEYFSETQRNKGNFPGRFSGRQFSNSRSEMNVSTLELGDSALYLCASRGGQGTEQYFGPGTRLTVT.

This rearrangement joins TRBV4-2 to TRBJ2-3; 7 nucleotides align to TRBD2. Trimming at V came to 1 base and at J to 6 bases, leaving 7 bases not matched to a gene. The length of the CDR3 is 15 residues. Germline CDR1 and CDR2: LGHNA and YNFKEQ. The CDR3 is CASSQGGAGRDTQYF. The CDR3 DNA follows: TGTGCCAGCAGCCAAGGGGGAGCGGGGAGGGATACGCAGTATTTT.

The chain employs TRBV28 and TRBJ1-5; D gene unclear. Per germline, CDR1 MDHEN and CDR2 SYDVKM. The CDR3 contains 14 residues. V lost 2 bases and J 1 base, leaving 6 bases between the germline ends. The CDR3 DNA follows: TGTGCCAGCAGTTTAGGCAGAAGCAATCAGCCCCAGCATTTT. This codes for CASSLGRSNQPQHF. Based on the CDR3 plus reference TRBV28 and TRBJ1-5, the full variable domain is DVKVTQSSRYLVKRTGEKVFLECVQDMDHENMFWYRQDPGLGLRLIYFSYDVKMKEKGDIPEGYSVSREKKERFSLILESASTNQTSMYLCASSLGRSNQPQHFGDGTRLSIL.

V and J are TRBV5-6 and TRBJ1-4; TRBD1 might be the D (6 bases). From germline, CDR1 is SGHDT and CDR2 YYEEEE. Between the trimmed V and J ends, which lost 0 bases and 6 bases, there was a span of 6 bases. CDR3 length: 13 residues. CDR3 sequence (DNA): TGTGCCAGCAGCTTGGACAGGGATGAAAAACTGTTTTTT. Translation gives CASSLDRDEKLFF.

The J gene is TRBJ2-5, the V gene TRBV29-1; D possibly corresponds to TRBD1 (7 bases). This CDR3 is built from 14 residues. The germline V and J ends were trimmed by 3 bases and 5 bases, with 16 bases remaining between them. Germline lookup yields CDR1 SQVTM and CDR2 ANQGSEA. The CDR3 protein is CSVDRRGLHETQYF. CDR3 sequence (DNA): TGCAGCGTTGACAGGAGGGGGCTCCACGAGACCCAGTACTTC.

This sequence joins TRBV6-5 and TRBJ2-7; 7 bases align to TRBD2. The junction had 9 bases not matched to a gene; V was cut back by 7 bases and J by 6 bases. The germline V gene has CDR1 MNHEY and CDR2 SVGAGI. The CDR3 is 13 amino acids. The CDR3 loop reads CASNIGGSREQYF. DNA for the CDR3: TGTGCCAGCAACATCGGGGGGAGTCGCGAGCAGTACTTC.

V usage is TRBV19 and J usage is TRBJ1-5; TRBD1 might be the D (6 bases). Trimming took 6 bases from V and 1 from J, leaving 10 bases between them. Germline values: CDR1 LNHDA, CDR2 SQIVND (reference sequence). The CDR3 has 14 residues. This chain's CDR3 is CASSTTGSNQPQHF. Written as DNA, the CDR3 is TGTGCCAGTAGCACAACAGGGAGCAATCAGCCCCAGCATTTT.

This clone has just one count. This CDR3 is CASSLTGEQPQHF. The CDR3 bases are TGTGCCAGCAGCCTGACAGGGGAACAGCCCCAGCATTTT. The genes are TRBV25-1 and TRBJ1-5; TRBD1 matches at 8 bases. V was pared by 6 bases and J by 7 bases, with 5 bases of the junction left unmatched. The germline CDR1 and CDR2 sequences are MGHDK and SYGVNS. The CDR3 has 13 residues.

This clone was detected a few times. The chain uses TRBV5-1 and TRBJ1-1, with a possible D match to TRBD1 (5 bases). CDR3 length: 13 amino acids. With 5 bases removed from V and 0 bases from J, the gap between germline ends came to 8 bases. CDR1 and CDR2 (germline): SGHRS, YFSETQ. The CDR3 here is CASRPTVNTEAFF. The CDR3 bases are TGCGCCAGCAGGCCGACAGTGAACACTGAAGCTTTCTTT.

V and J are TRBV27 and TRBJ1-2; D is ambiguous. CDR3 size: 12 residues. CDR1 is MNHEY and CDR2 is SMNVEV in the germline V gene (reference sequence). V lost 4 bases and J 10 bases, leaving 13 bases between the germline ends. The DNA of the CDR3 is TGTGCCAGCAGTTCTGGACTGGATGACTACACCTTC. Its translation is CASSSGLDDYTF.

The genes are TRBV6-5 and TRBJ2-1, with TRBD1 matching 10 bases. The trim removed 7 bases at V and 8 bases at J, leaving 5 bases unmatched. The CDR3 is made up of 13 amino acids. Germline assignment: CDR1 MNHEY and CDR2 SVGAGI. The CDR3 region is CASNRQGAYEQFF. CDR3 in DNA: TGTGCCAGCAATAGACAGGGGGCTTATGAGCAGTTCTTC.

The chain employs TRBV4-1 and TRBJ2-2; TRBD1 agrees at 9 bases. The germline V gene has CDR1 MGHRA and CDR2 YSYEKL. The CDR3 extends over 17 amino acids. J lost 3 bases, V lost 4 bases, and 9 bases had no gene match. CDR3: CASSPSGQGPYTGELFF. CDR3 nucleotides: TGCGCCAGCAGCCCCTCGGGACAGGGACCTTACACCGGGGAGCTGTTTTTT.

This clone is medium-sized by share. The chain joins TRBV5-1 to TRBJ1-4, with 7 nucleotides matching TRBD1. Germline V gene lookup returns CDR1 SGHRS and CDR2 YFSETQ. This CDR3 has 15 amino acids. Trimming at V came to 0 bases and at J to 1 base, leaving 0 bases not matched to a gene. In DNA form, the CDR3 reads TGCGCCAGCAGCTTGGCAGGGGGAACTAATGAAAAACTGTTTTTT. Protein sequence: CASSLAGGTNEKLFF.

The CDR3: CASSHRVGTSGPLGEQYF. The CDR3 coding sequence is TGCGCCAGCAGCCACCGAGTCGGGACTAGCGGACCTTTGGGTGAGCAGTACTTC. V gene TRBV4-1 combines with J gene TRBJ2-7; 11 bases line up with TRBD2. After removal of 3 bases from V and 7 bases from J, the junction contained 17 bases not matched to a gene. The CDR3 is 18 residues long. CDR1 is MGHRA, CDR2 YSYEKL, per germline.

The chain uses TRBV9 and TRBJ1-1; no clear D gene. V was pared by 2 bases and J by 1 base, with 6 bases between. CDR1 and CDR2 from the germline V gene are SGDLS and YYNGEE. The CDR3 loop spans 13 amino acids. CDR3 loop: CASSVSPNTEAFF. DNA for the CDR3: TGTGCCAGCAGCGTGAGTCCGAACACTGAAGCTTTCTTT.

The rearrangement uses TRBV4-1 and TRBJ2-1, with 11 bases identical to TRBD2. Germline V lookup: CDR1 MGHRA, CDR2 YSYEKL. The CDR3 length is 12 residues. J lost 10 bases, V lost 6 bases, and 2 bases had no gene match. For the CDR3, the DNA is TGCGCCAGCAGTCGGACTAGCGGGGAGCAGTTCTTC. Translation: CASSRTSGEQFF.